These T cell receptor beta chains were read from a single sample in a study of T cells in Graves' hyperthyroidism and ophthalmopathy. A single record per CDR3 protein comes from TCRdb applying MiXCR to the multiplex PCR reads. Of under 600,000 distinct CDR3 sequences detected, more than 15% appear once; the ten largest clones hold less than 3.5%. The specimen was blood. These receptors were collected from a woman aged 40 to 50 with Graves' ophthalmopathy. Both conserved end residues are part of each CDR3. The order of the fields is D gene, J gene, V gene, clone size, CDR3 protein, CDR3 DNA. A D gene is named only where the DNA matches it firmly. A row's size may be missing; if present it is once, few, many or a size class.

D gene: -
J gene: TRBJ2-3
V gene: TRBV7-2
clone size: many
CDR3 protein: CASSRRLGGDTQYF
CDR3 DNA: TGTGCCAGCAGTCGTCGACTGGGGGGTGATACGCAGTATTTT

D gene: TRBD2
J gene: TRBJ2-7
V gene: TRBV6-1
clone size: -
CDR3 protein: CASSSTSGNGEQYF
CDR3 DNA: TGTGCCAGCAGTTCGACTAGCGGGAATGGTGAGCAGTACTTC

D gene: -
J gene: TRBJ1-5
V gene: TRBV3-1
clone size: -
CDR3 protein: CASSQEAHNQPQHF
CDR3 DNA: TGTGCCAGCAGCCAAGAAGCCCACAATCAGCCCCAGCATTTT

D gene: -
J gene: TRBJ2-1
V gene: TRBV29-1
clone size: -
CDR3 protein: CSVDMGAVSSYNEQFF
CDR3 DNA: TGCAGCGTTGACATGGGAGCGGTTAGCTCCTACAATGAGCAGTTCTTC

D gene: -
J gene: TRBJ1-3
V gene: TRBV5-1
clone size: few
CDR3 protein: CASSSLTGSGNTIYF
CDR3 DNA: TGCGCCAGCAGCTCACTCACAGGCTCTGGAAACACCATATATTTT

D gene: TRBD2
J gene: TRBJ2-5
V gene: TRBV7-2
clone size: many
CDR3 protein: CASSSVGLAGGQETQYF
CDR3 DNA: TGTGCCAGCAGCTCTGTGGGTCTAGCGGGGGGCCAAGAGACCCAGTACTTC

D gene: -
J gene: TRBJ2-1
V gene: TRBV30
clone size: -
CDR3 protein: CASSIQAAGDRQFF
CDR3 DNA: TGTGCCAGTAGTATTCAGGCCGCGGGTGATCGGCAGTTCTTC

D gene: -
J gene: TRBJ2-2
V gene: TRBV7-3
clone size: many
CDR3 protein: CASSFWGGTGELFF
CDR3 DNA: TGTGCCAGCAGCTTCTGGGGAGGCACCGGGGAGCTGTTTTTT

D gene: -
J gene: TRBJ2-7
V gene: TRBV6-1
clone size: many
CDR3 protein: CASSEALRHVSYEQYF
CDR3 DNA: TGTGCCAGCAGTGAAGCGCTGAGACACGTCTCCTACGAGCAGTACTTC

D gene: -
J gene: TRBJ2-3
V gene: TRBV30
clone size: -
CDR3 protein: CAWIPGGISTDTQYF
CDR3 DNA: TGTGCCTGGATCCCAGGTGGAATCTCCACAGATACGCAGTATTTT